Listed here are 27 T cell receptor beta chains from one sample, sequenced in a study of blood T cells in healthy people across ages. Using a J-beta primer mix together with a sample-barcoded 5' primer, a second PCR was run for about 6 to 12 cycles. TCRdb reprocessed the 5' RACE reads with MiXCR, giving one entry per CDR3 protein. The table shows approximately 880,000 distinct CDR3 sequences, with roughly 43% occurring only once. Sequenced input: blood. These receptors originate from a man aged 30 to 39 in good health.

The rearrangement uses TRBV4-3 and TRBJ1-5; TRBD1 might be the D (5 bases). With 3 bases removed from V and 7 bases from J, the gap between germline ends came to 13 bases. From germline, CDR1 is LGHNA and CDR2 YSLEER. The CDR3 is 14 residues long. The CDR3 loop is CASSQGVAAQPQHF. CDR3 in DNA: TGCGCCAGCAGCCAGGGGGTGGCTGCCCAGCCCCAGCATTTT.

This clonotype was found many times. The chain has TRBV3-1 and TRBJ1-2; D not resolved. CDR1 and CDR2 (germline): LGHDT, YNNKEL (reference sequence). V was cut by 6 bases and J by 0 bases, with 5 bases left in between. The CDR3 spans 12 residues. The CDR3 is CASRGTNYGYTF. CDR3 coding DNA: TGTGCCAGCAGGGGCACTAACTATGGCTACACCTTC.

J is TRBJ2-7 and V is TRBV4-1; 8 nucleotides line up with TRBD1. V lost 7 bases and J lost 4; bases outside the gene matches: 12. There are 15 residues in the CDR3. Germline V gene sequence: CDR1 MGHRA, CDR2 YSYEKL. The CDR3 DNA reads TGCGCCAGCAACCACCAACCGGGACAGGTATACGAGCAGTACTTC. It is translated as CASNHQPGQVYEQYF.

This clonotype was observed a handful of times. This chain uses TRBV7-2 with TRBJ1-2; possibly TRBD1 for D (6 bases). This CDR3 is 13 amino acids long. V lost 5 bases, J lost 7 bases, and 14 bases lay in between. Per germline, CDR1 SGHTA and CDR2 FQGNSA. This CDR3 is CASSLHKTGGYTF. The CDR3 DNA reads TGTGCCAGCAGCCTCCATAAGACAGGTGGCTACACCTTC.

This clonotype has just a few counts. This rearrangement joins TRBV15 to TRBJ1-2; D call uncertain. V dropped 0 bases and J dropped 4 bases, with 9 bases sitting between them. This CDR3 is built from 14 residues. Germline V lookup: CDR1 LNHNV, CDR2 YYDKDF (reference sequence). CDR3 sequence reads: CATSRDLSSYGYTF. CDR3 in DNA: TGTGCCACCAGCAGAGATCTCAGCTCCTATGGCTACACCTTC. Based on the CDR3 plus reference TRBV15 and TRBJ1-2, the full variable domain is DAMVIQNPRYQVTQFGKPVTLSCSQTLNHNVMYWYQQKSSQAPKLLFHYYDKDFNNEADTPDNFQSRRPNTSFCFLDIRSPGLGDTAMYLCATSRDLSSYGYTFGSGTRLTVV.

This chain joins TRBV6-1 and TRBJ2-7; D remains ambiguous. The CDR3 is 14 residues long. V was clipped by 5 bases and J by 4 bases, with 15 bases between them. In germline, CDR1 is MNHNS, CDR2 SASEGT. CDR3: CASSPLQFGYEQYF. For the CDR3, the DNA is TGTGCCAGCAGTCCTCTCCAATTTGGGTACGAGCAGTACTTC.

CDR3 nucleotides: TGCAGTGCGGGCGGGCAGATAGCTAACTATGGCTACACCTTC. Residues: CSAGGQIANYGYTF. The V call is TRBV20-1, the J call TRBJ1-2; D gene uncertain. V lost 6 bases to trimming and J lost 0 bases, with 14 bases between them. CDR1 DFQATT and CDR2 SNEGSKA come from the germline V gene (reference sequence). CDR3 size: 14 residues.

This clonotype was observed a handful of times. The V call is TRBV4-2, the J call TRBJ2-3; 13 positions agree with TRBD2. This CDR3 is built from 16 residues. J was trimmed by 6 bases and V by 3 bases; bases with no gene match: 6. Germline lookup yields CDR1 LGHNA and CDR2 YNFKEQ. The CDR3 DNA follows: TGTGCCAGCAGCCACTTGACTAGCGGGGGGAGCGATACGCAGTATTTT. It is translated as CASSHLTSGGSDTQYF.

The CDR3 reads CASSYSSDAGFEQYF. The DNA for the CDR3 is TGTGCCAGCAGTTACTCGTCGGACGCGGGCTTCGAGCAGTACTTC. The chain couples TRBV6-5 to TRBJ2-7, with D possibly matching TRBD2 (5 bases). Trimming stripped 0 bases from V and 6 bases from J, with 15 bases between. Germline V gene data show CDR1 as MNHEY and CDR2 as SVGAGI. This CDR3 contains 15 residues.

CDR3 DNA: TGCGCCAGCGATCGGGGTTTGAACACCGGGGAGCTGTTTTTT. Its protein is CASDRGLNTGELFF. V gene TRBV5-1 combines with J gene TRBJ2-2, with D maybe TRBD2 (5 bases). Trimming removed 7 bases at V and 1 base at J, with 11 bases between. This CDR3 is built from 14 residues. Germline V gives CDR1 SGHRS, CDR2 YFSETQ.

Ten or more counts support this clonotype. This sequence joins TRBV7-2 and TRBJ2-7; tentative D call: TRBD1 (6 bases). Trimming pared 5 bases from V and 0 bases from J, leaving 14 bases between. In germline, CDR1 is SGHTA, CDR2 FQGNSA. This CDR3 region has 15 residues. In DNA, the CDR3 is TGTGCCAGCAGCCCATCCGGGACATACTCCTACGAGCAGTACTTC. It codes for CASSPSGTYSYEQYF.

This chain joins TRBV20-1 and TRBJ2-3, with 12 bases aligning to TRBD2. V lost 5 bases, J lost 5 bases, and 8 bases stayed unmatched. The length of the CDR3 is 15 residues. CDR1 DFQATT and CDR2 SNEGSKA come from the germline V gene (reference sequence). The CDR3 sequence is CSARTSGGRVDTQYF. The DNA for the CDR3 is TGCAGTGCTCGAACTAGCGGGGGGAGGGTAGATACGCAGTATTTT.

This clonotype has only one observation. This chain uses TRBV11-3 with TRBJ2-3; D ambiguous. V lost 7 bases and J lost 0, with 14 bases in between. This CDR3 comprises 15 residues. The germline CDR1 and CDR2 sequences are SGHNT and YENEEA. The CDR3 DNA reads as TGTGCCAGCAACACGTGGCAGGCTAGCACAGATACGCAGTATTTT. Translation: CASNTWQASTDTQYF.

CDR3 bases: TGTGCCAGCAGTTTAAAGATGAACACCGGGGAGCTGTTTTTT. Its protein is CASSLKMNTGELFF. J is TRBJ2-2 and V is TRBV28; D not certain. Germline V CDR1 and CDR2: MDHEN, SYDVKM. This CDR3 is 14 amino acids long. V was shortened by 2 bases and J by 1 base, with 5 bases between the two germline ends.

The J gene is TRBJ2-7, the V gene TRBV29-1; D is tentatively TRBD1 or TRBD2 (5 bases each). Germline V gene lookup returns CDR1 SQVTM and CDR2 ANQGSEA. Deletions cut 7 bases from V and 1 base from J, with 17 bases between. This CDR3 is 14 amino acids long. The CDR3 DNA is TGCAGCGCTCAGGGCGGGCGGTCTTCCTACGAGCAGTACTTC. This gives the protein CSAQGGRSSYEQYF.

The chain has TRBV2 and TRBJ1-2, with a tentative D call TRBD1 (5 bases). Trimming left V 3 bases short and J 7 bases short, with 24 bases between. CDR1 and CDR2 (germline): SNHLY, FYNNEI. This CDR3 is built from 17 residues. CDR3 residues: CASSDEGLMGVIAGYTF. CDR3 bases: TGTGCCAGCAGTGACGAGGGGCTTATGGGGGTTATTGCTGGCTACACCTTC.

The V and J genes are TRBV27 and TRBJ2-1; D not certain. The J call could be wrong; TRBJ2-7 is a better fit for the DNA end. This CDR3 spans 13 amino acids. In germline, CDR1 is MNHEY, CDR2 SMNVEV (reference sequence). CDR3 in DNA: TGTGCCAGCAGTTTAGTCAGGAAGAACGAGCAGTACTTC. Its protein product is CASSLVRKNEQYF.

The chain carries TRBV4-3 and TRBJ2-2, with D tentatively TRBD1 (5 bases). This CDR3 contains 15 residues. The germline V and J ends were trimmed by 2 bases and 4 bases, with 11 bases remaining between them. From germline, CDR1 is LGHNA and CDR2 YSLEER. The CDR3 loop is CASSQYFQGTGELFF. The CDR3 nucleotides are TGCGCCAGCAGCCAATATTTCCAGGGCACCGGGGAGCTGTTTTTT.

The chain recombines TRBV4-1 with TRBJ2-2; no clear D gene. The CDR3 has 14 residues. Per germline, CDR1 MGHRA and CDR2 YSYEKL. The V end was cut by 0 bases, the J end by 6 bases, with 8 bases between. The CDR3 sequence is CASSQDDGAGELFF. The CDR3 region has the DNA TGCGCCAGCAGCCAAGATGATGGAGCCGGGGAGCTGTTTTTT.

The V and J genes are TRBV6-1 and TRBJ2-7, with 12 bases that match TRBD2. V gave up 3 bases and J gave up 3 bases; unmatched junction bases: 3. Germline V gives CDR1 MNHNS, CDR2 SASEGT. The CDR3 spans 15 residues. The CDR3 DNA follows: TGTGCCAGCAGTGACTGGACTAGCGGGGACTACGAGCAGTACTTC. This sequence encodes CASSDWTSGDYEQYF.

This clonotype was seen repeatedly, ten times or more. CDR3 sequence: CASSPGTGGNQPQHF. The CDR3 region has the DNA TGTGCCAGCAGTCCCGGGACAGGGGGCAATCAGCCCCAGCATTTT. V gene TRBV12-3 or TRBV12-4 combines with J gene TRBJ1-5; 10 positions agree with TRBD1. V was clipped by 5 bases and J by 2 bases; unmatched bases: 3. The CDR3 is 15 residues long.

The chain combines TRBV6-2 or TRBV6-3 with TRBJ2-1, with D maybe TRBD1 (6 bases). CDR3 length: 16 residues. Germline V gene data show CDR1 as MNHEY and CDR2 as SVGEGT. Trimming left V 6 bases short and J 1 base short, with 16 bases between. The CDR3 reads CASSTYLGASYNEQFF. The DNA for the CDR3 is TGTGCCAGCAGCACGTATTTGGGGGCTTCCTACAATGAGCAGTTCTTC.

Notes on this clonotype: Since a much larger clone is just one base distant, this may be a read error. The gene calls are TRBV3-1 and TRBJ2-7, with D perhaps matching TRBD2 (6 bases). CDR1 and CDR2 (germline): LGHDT, YNNKEL (reference sequence). This CDR3 has 15 amino acids. In DNA, the CDR3 is TGTGCCAGCAACCAAGATCGGGGACTTGCCTACGAGCAGTACTTC. Its protein product is CASNQDRGLAYEQYF.

J is TRBJ2-6 and V is TRBV4-2; D is ambiguous. The CDR3 is 16 residues long. The germline gives CDR1 LGHNA, CDR2 YNFKEQ. The V end lost 0 bases, the J end lost 0 bases, and 6 bases lay between the germline ends. The CDR3 protein is CASSQDSSSGANVLTF. The CDR3 bases are TGTGCCAGCAGCCAAGATAGCAGCTCTGGGGCCAACGTCCTGACTTTC.

This clonotype is a singleton in its sample. The rearrangement uses TRBV30 and TRBJ2-5, with TRBD2 identical over 7 bases. Trimming removed 0 bases from V and 3 bases from J; junction bases left unmatched: 4. The CDR3 is 14 amino acids. Germline CDR1 is GTSNPN and CDR2 is SVGIG (reference sequence). In nucleotides, the CDR3 is TGTGCCTGGAGTGTAGCTGGGGGGGAAGAGACCCAGTACTTC. Its translation: CAWSVAGGEETQYF.

This clonotype was seen a handful of times. The rearrangement uses TRBV6-2 or TRBV6-3 and TRBJ1-1, with TRBD1 matching over 7 bases. V was clipped by 6 bases and J by 5 bases; unmatched bases: 9. The CDR3 contains 14 residues. CDR1 MNHEY and CDR2 SVGEGT come from the germline V gene. CDR3 in DNA: TGTGCCAGCAGCTTGCGGGGCAGGGGGACTGAAGCTTTCTTT. It encodes CASSLRGRGTEAFF.

The chain has TRBV5-1 and TRBJ2-7; 11 bases line up with TRBD2. The CDR3 totals 18 residues. Unmatched junction bases numbered 8, after V lost 0 bases and J lost 0 bases. CDR1 SGHRS and CDR2 YFSETQ come from the germline V gene. The CDR3 DNA sequence: TGCGCCAGCAGCTTGGGACTAGCGGGGAGTCCCACCTCCTACGAGCAGTACTTC. Translation gives CASSLGLAGSPTSYEQYF.